Reported below is one T cell receptor beta chain. Its matching antigen is unknown. The data belong to a study of PD-1 blockade in classical Hodgkin lymphoma. After autologous stem cell transplantation all patients relapsed, and prior brentuximab vedotin exposure differed between cohorts. Only in-frame clones appear in the TCRdb table, and some are missing; sequencing was by immunoSEQ multiplex PCR. Of hundreds of clones in the sample, around 80% were seen once. General study points: Patients who began taking nivolumab under 1 year after ASCT were left out. Repertoire differences have undefined causes, possibly disease activity or prior therapy.

V lost 1 base to trimming and J lost 1 base, with 11 bases between them. The CDR3 spans 15 residues. Germline V gene sequence: CDR1 SGHVS, CDR2 FQNEAQ. The specimen comprised peripheral blood mononuclear cells (PBMCs), sampled at baseline. This sequence joins TRBV7-8 and TRBJ2-7; D possibly corresponds to TRBD1 (5 bases). The sequence was collected from a human donor with classical Hodgkin lymphoma. This CDR3 reads CASSLEGRKSYEQYF. In nucleotides, the CDR3 is TGTGCCAGCAGCTTAGAGGGGCGGAAGTCCTACGAGCAGTACTTC.